This T cell receptor (beta chain) was observed in a study of CD8 T cells in ankylosing spondylitis. Study results and limitations: What appeared characteristic of ankylosing spondylitis blood was a TCR beta motif of eight highly homologous variants.

The CDR3 extends over 19 amino acids. J lost 9 bases, V lost 0 bases, and 17 bases had no gene match. Germline V gives CDR1 LGHNA, CDR2 YNFKEQ. Remarks on this clonotype: What it recognizes is unknown.

Via MiXCR, TCRdb re-called the 5' RACE reads, giving one row per CDR3 protein. Of 670,000 or so distinct CDR3 sequences detected, 15% to 20% appear once; the ten largest clones hold about 19%. Input material: blood, either unsorted or a sorted T cell fraction (not recorded which). The source is a male donor with ankylosing spondylitis. This rearrangement joins TRBV4-2 to TRBJ2-1; 10 bases map to TRBD2. The CDR3 sequence: CASSQDLAWASGSNSEQFF. CDR3 in DNA: TGTGCCAGCAGCCAAGATTTGGCATGGGCTAGCGGGAGCAACAGTGAGCAGTTCTTC.